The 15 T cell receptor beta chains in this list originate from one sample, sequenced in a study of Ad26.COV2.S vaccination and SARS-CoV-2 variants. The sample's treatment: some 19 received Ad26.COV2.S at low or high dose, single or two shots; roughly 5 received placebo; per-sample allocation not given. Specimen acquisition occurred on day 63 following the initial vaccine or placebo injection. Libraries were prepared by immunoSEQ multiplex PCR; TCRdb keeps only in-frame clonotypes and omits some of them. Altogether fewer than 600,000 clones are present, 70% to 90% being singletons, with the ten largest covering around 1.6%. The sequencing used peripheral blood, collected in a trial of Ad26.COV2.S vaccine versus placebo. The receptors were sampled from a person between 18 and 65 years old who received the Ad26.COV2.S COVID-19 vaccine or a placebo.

The CDR3 loop reads CASSKVPSGRKYNEQFF. The CDR3 DNA is TGTGCCAGCAGCAAAGTGCCTAGCGGGAGGAAGTACAATGAGCAGTTCTTC. This chain joins TRBV21-1 and TRBJ2-1; the table assigns TRBD2, which was not confirmed against the DNA. TRBV21-1 is annotated as a pseudogene. The CDR3 contains 17 residues.

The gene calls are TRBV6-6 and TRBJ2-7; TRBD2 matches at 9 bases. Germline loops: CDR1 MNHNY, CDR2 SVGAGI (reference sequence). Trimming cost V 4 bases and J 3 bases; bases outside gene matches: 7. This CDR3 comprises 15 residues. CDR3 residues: CASSSPTSGNYEQYF. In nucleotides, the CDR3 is TGTGCCAGCAGTTCCCCGACTAGCGGAAACTACGAGCAGTACTTC.

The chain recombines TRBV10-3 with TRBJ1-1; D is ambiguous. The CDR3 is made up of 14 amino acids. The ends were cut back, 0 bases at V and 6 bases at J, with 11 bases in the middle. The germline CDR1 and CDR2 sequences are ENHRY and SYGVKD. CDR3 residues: CAISESPAAAEAFF. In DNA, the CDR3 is TGTGCCATCAGTGAGTCCCCCGCGGCAGCTGAAGCTTTCTTT.

DNA for the CDR3: TGTGCCAGCAGCGGGGGACAGGGGAGTCAGCCCCAGCATTTT. The encoded protein is CASSGGQGSQPQHF. V usage is TRBV9 and J usage is TRBJ1-5; TRBD1 matches at 10 bases. The V gene end was trimmed by 3 bases and the J gene end by 6 bases; junction bases not matched to a gene: 3. This CDR3 is built from 14 residues. Germline V lookup: CDR1 SGDLS, CDR2 YYNGEE.

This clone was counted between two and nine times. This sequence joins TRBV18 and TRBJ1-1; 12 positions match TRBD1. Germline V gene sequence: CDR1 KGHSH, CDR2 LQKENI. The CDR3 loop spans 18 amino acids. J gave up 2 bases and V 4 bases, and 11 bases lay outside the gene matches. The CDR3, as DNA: TGTGCCAGCTCACTCCTAACCCGGGACAGGGGGCGAAACACTGAAGCTTTCTTT. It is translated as CASSLLTRDRGRNTEAFF.

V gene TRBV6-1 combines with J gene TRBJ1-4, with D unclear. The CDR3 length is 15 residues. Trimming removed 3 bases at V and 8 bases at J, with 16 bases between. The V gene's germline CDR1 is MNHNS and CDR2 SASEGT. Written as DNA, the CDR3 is TGTGCCAGCAGTGAGTCCCGAGACCGGAGGGAAAAACTGTTTTTT. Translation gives CASSESRDRREKLFF.

In nucleotides, the CDR3 is TGTGCCAGCAGCTTAGAAGTCGGAGTTCGGTATAATTCACCCCTCCACTTT. As protein: CASSLEVGVRYNSPLHF. This chain uses TRBV7-9 with TRBJ1-6; D is uncertain. Trimming removed 1 base at V and 4 bases at J, with 14 bases between. The germline gives CDR1 SEHNR, CDR2 FQNEAQ (reference sequence). The CDR3 runs to 17 residues.

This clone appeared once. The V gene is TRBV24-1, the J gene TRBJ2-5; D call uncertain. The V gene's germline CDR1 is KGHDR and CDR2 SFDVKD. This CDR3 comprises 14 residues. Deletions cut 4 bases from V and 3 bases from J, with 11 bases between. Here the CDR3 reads CATSDPGVEETQYF. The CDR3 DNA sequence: TGTGCCACCAGTGACCCTGGGGTGGAAGAGACCCAGTACTTC.

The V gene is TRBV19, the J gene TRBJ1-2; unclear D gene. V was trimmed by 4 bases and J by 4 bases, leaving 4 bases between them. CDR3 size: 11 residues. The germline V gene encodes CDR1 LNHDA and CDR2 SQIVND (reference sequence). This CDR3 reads CASSNFYGYTF. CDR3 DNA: TGTGCCAGTAGTAACTTCTATGGCTACACCTTC.

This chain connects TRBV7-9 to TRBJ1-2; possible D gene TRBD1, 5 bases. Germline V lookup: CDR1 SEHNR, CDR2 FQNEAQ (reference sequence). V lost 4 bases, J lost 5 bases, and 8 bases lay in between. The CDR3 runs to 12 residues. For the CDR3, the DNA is TGTGCCAGCAGCTCGACAGAATATGGCTACACCTTC. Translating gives CASSSTEYGYTF.

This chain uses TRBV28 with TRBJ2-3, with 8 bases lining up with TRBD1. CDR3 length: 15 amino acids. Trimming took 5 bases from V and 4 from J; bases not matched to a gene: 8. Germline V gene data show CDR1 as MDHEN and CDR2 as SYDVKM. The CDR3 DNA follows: TGTGCCAGCAGTATCTGGGACAGGAAAGCAGATACGCAGTATTTT. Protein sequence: CASSIWDRKADTQYF.

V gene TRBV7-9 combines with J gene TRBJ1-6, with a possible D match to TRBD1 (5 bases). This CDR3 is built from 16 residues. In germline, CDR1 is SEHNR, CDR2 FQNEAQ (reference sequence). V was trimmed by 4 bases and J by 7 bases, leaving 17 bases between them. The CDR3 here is CASSSRGGVLNSPLHF. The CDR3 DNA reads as TGTGCCAGCAGCTCACGTGGGGGGGTATTGAATTCACCCCTCCACTTT.

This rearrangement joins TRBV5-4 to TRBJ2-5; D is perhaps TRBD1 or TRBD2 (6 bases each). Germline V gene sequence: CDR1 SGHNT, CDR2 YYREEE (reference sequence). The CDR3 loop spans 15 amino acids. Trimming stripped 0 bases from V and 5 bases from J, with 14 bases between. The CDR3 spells CASSLASGARETQYF. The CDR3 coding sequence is TGTGCCAGCAGCTTGGCCTCGGGGGCGAGGGAGACCCAGTACTTC.

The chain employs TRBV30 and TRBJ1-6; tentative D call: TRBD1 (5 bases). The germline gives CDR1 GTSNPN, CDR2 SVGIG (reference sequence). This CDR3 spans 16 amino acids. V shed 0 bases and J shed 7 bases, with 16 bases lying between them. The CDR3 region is CAWSVRGPTTNSPLHF. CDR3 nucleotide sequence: TGTGCCTGGAGTGTGAGGGGCCCTACCACAAATTCACCCCTCCACTTT.

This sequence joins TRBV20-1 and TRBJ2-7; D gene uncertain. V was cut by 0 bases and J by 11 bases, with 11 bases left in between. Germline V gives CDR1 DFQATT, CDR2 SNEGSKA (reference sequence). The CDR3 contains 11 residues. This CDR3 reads CSARDGYKEYF. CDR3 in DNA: TGCAGTGCTAGAGATGGTTATAAGGAGTACTTC.